This T cell receptor (beta chain) derives from a study of blood T cell repertoires in COVID-19. Study in general: Acute and convalescent COVID-19 specimens originated in the United States, Italy and Spain. Sources were T cells, B-cell-depleted T cells, or PBMCs; the material itself was cDNA or gDNA.

Seattle patients were enrolled while actively infected and followed longitudinally. Authors' methods: Amplification from reference gene primers served as the basis for estimated nucleated cell counts. Sequencing used immunoSEQ multiplex PCR; TCRdb keeps in-frame clones, though not all of them. The V and J calls and clone size are taken from that table; D and trimming were inferred from the DNA. The sample yields approximately 500,000 clones, around nine tenths seen once. V shed 6 bases and J shed 4 bases, with 7 bases lying between them. Per the germline V gene, CDR1 is MNHEY and CDR2 is SVGEGT. CDR3 length: 12 amino acids.

The rearrangement links TRBV6-2 or TRBV6-3 to TRBJ2-1; tentatively, D is TRBD2 (5 bases). Sequenced material: peripheral blood. This receptor was identified in a woman between 50 and 59 years old with COVID-19, enrolled during active disease. CDR3 coding DNA: TGTGCCAGCAGCTCGGGGTACAATGAGCAGTTCTTC. This sequence encodes CASSSGYNEQFF.